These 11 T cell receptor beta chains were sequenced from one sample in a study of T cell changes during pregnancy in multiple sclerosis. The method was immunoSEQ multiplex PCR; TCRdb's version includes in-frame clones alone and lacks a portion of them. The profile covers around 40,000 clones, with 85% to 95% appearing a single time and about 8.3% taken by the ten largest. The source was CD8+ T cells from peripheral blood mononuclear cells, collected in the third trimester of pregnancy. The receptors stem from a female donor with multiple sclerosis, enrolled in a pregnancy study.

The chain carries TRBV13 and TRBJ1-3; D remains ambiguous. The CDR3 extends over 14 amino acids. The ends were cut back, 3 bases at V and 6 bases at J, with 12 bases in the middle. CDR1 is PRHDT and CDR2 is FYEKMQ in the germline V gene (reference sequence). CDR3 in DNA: TGTGCCAGCAGCTTCTGGCAGGATGAAAACACCATATATTTT. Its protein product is CASSFWQDENTIYF.

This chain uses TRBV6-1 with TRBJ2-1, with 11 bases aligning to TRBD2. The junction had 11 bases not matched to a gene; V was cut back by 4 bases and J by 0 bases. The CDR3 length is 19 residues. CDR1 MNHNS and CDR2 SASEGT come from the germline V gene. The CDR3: CASSGQTSGARSSYNEQFF. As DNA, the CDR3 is TGTGCCAGCAGTGGCCAGACTAGCGGGGCCCGGAGCTCCTACAATGAGCAGTTCTTC.

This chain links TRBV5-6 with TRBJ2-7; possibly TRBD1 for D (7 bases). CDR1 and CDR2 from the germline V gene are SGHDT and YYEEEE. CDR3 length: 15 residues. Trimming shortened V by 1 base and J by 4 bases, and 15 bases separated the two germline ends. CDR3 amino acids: CASSLLSGGSYEQYF. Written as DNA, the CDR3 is TGTGCCAGCAGCTTGTTGTCAGGGGGGAGTTACGAGCAGTACTTC.

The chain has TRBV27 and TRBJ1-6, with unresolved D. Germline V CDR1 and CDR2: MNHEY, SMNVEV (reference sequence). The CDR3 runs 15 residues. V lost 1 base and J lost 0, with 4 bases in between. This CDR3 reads CASSLFNSYNSPLHF. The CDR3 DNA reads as TGTGCCAGCAGTTTATTCAACTCCTATAATTCACCCCTCCACTTT.

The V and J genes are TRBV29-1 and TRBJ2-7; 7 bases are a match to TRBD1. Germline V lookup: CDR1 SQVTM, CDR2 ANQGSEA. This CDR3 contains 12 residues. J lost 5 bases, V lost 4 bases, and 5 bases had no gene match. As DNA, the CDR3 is TGCAGCGTTGCCCCAGGGGGTAACGAGCAGTACTTC. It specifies CSVAPGGNEQYF.

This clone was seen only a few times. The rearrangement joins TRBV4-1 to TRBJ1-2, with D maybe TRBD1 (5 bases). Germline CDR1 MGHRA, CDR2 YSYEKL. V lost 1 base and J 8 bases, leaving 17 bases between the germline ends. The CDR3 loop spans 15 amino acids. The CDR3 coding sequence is TGCGCCAGCAGCCAAGGATTCCTTTCAGGGCTAGGCTACACCTTC. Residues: CASSQGFLSGLGYTF.

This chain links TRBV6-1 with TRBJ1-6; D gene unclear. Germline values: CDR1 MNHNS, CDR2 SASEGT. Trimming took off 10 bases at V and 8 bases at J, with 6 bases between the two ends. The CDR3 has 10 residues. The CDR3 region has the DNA TGTGCCATCTCGGATTCACCCCTCCACTTT. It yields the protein CAISDSPLHF.

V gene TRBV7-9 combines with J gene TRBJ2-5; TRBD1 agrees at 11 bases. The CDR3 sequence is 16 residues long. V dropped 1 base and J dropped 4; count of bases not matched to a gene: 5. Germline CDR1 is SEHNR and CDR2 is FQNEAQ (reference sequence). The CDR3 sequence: CASSLGGQGDRETQYF. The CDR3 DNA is TGTGCCAGCAGCTTAGGGGGACAGGGGGACCGAGAGACCCAGTACTTC.

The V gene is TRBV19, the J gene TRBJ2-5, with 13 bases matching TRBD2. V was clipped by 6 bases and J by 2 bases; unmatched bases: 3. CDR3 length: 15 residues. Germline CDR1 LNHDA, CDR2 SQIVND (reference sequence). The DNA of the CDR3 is TGTGCCAGTAGGGGGACTAGCGGGGAACAAGAGACCCAGTACTTC. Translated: CASRGTSGEQETQYF. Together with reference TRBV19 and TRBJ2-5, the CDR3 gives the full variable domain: DGGITQSPKYLFRKEGQNVTLSCEQNLNHDAMYWYRQDPGQGLRLIYYSQIVNDFQKGDIAEGYSVSREKKESFPLTVTSAQKNPTAFYLCASRGTSGEQETQYFGPGTRLLVL.

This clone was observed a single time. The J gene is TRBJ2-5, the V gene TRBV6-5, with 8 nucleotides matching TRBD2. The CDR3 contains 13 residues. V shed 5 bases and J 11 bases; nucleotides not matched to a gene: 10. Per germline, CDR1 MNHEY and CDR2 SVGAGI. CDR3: CASSPGGDLEQYF. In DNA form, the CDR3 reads TGTGCCAGCAGTCCCGGGGGGGATTTGGAGCAGTACTTC.

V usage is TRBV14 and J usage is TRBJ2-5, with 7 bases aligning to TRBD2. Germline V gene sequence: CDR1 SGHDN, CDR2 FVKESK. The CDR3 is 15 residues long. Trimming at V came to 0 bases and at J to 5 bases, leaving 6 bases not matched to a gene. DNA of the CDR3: TGTGCCAGCAGCCAAGAGTGGGAGGGGCAGGAGACCCAGTACTTC. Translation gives CASSQEWEGQETQYF.